A single sample is the source of the 26 T cell receptor beta chains below, sequenced in a study of blood T cells in healthy people across ages. Through a sample-barcoded 5' primer and a J-beta primer mix, a second PCR was run for about 6 to 11 cycles. MiXCR was run by TCRdb on the 5' RACE reads, yielding one entry per CDR3 protein. This repertoire shows roughly 700,000 distinct CDR3 sequences, approximately 30% found once; its top ten account for 15% to 17%. Sequencing was carried out using blood. Receptors were obtained from a woman older than 75 in good health.

This clonotype was seen many times. The V call is TRBV4-2, the J call TRBJ2-5; TRBD1 agrees at 8 bases. The CDR3 totals 16 residues. V dropped 1 base and J dropped 3; count of bases not matched to a gene: 7. Germline V gene data show CDR1 as LGHNA and CDR2 as YNFKEQ. CDR3 sequence reads: CASSQGQGNGEETQYF. CDR3 nucleotides: TGTGCCAGCAGCCAAGGACAGGGGAATGGTGAAGAGACCCAGTACTTC.

This clonotype was seen more than once but under ten times. This sequence joins TRBV20-1 and TRBJ1-1, with D hard to call. This CDR3 comprises 16 residues. Trimming took 2 bases from V and 6 from J, leaving 22 bases between them. The germline V gene has CDR1 DFQATT and CDR2 SNEGSKA (reference sequence). In DNA, the CDR3 is TGCAGTGCTAGAACTCCCGGCGTGACCTTCGAGCCTGAAGCTTTCTTT. It is translated as CSARTPGVTFEPEAFF.

This clonotype has only a few counts. This sequence joins TRBV30 and TRBJ2-3; TRBD2 might be the D (6 bases). V was clipped by 0 bases and J by 10 bases, with 14 bases between them. The CDR3 is made up of 13 amino acids. Per the germline V gene, CDR1 is GTSNPN and CDR2 is SVGIG (reference sequence). CDR3 region: CAWSVRLRDPQYF. The CDR3 DNA reads as TGTGCCTGGAGTGTACGGCTGCGGGATCCGCAGTATTTT.

This chain uses TRBV2 with TRBJ2-6; 10 nucleotides agree with TRBD1. Germline-derived CDR1 and CDR2 are SNHLY and FYNNEI. J lost 2 bases, V lost 3 bases, and 1 base had no gene match. This CDR3 has 16 residues. The CDR3 nucleotides read TGTGCCAGCAGTGAGACAGGGGGCGCTGGGGCCAACGTCCTGACTTTC. It is translated as CASSETGGAGANVLTF.

This clonotype was seen repeatedly, ten times or more. The J gene is TRBJ2-6, the V gene TRBV18; no definite D call. This CDR3 has 13 amino acids. The germline gives CDR1 KGHSH, CDR2 LQKENI. Trimming removed 2 bases from V and 9 bases from J, with 8 bases in between. The CDR3 reads CASSPGAYNVLTF. The CDR3 nucleotides are TGTGCCAGCTCACCAGGAGCCTACAACGTCCTGACTTTC.

This sequence joins TRBV28 and TRBJ2-1; 10 bases agree with TRBD2. CDR3 length: 15 residues. The germline CDR1 and CDR2 sequences are MDHEN and SYDVKM. V lost 2 bases to trimming and J lost 9 bases; unmatched junction nucleotides: 7. CDR3 sequence: CASSLRAGGRGEQFF. For the CDR3, the DNA is TGTGCCAGCAGTTTACGAGCGGGGGGGCGGGGTGAGCAGTTCTTC.

The J gene is TRBJ2-7, the V gene TRBV5-1; no clear D. The J call is doubtful: the DNA matches TRBJ2-5 better. The CDR3 has 12 amino acids. Per germline, CDR1 SGHRS and CDR2 YFSETQ. CDR3 sequence: CASSWVGETQYF. The CDR3 DNA sequence: TGCGCCAGCAGCTGGGTAGGGGAGACCCAGTACTTC.

Many counts were recorded for this clonotype. The rearrangement links TRBV10-3 to TRBJ2-5, with 9 nucleotides matching TRBD2. The CDR3 covers 15 residues. The V gene's germline CDR1 is ENHRY and CDR2 SYGVKD. Losses at the gene ends were 6 bases for V and 7 bases for J; bases not matched to a gene: 12. The CDR3 is CAISEGTSIVGTQYF. The CDR3 DNA follows: TGTGCCATCAGCGAAGGGACTAGCATCGTAGGGACCCAGTACTTC.

The CDR3 DNA reads TGTGCCAGCAGCTCCACACTAGGTTTCTCCTACGAGCAGTACTTC. Its translation is CASSSTLGFSYEQYF. The rearrangement uses TRBV7-2 and TRBJ2-7; D possibly corresponds to TRBD2 (5 bases). The germline gives CDR1 SGHTA, CDR2 FQGNSA. The CDR3 consists of 15 residues. Between the trimmed V and J ends, which lost 4 bases and 0 bases, there was a span of 13 bases.

A note on this clonotype: This may come from a read error, since a much larger clone is one base off. The chain joins TRBV6-2 or TRBV6-3 to TRBJ1-5; D is undetermined. The V gene lost 5 bases and the J gene lost 9 bases, with 20 bases spanning the gap. This CDR3 is 15 amino acids long. Germline CDR1 is MNHEY and CDR2 is SVGEGT. The chain's CDR3 is CASSPVRGSTTPQHF. The CDR3 region has the DNA TGTGCCAGCAGTCCGGTAAGAGGCAGTACTACGCCCCAGCATTTT.

As regards this clonotype: One junction end does not reproduce the germline sequence, and a read error may be involved. This chain links TRBV20-1 with TRBJ2-7; TRBD2 agrees at 12 bases. Germline V gives CDR1 DFQATT, CDR2 SNEGSKA (reference sequence). The CDR3 is 14 amino acids. The CDR3 reads CSAGLAGFHYGQYF. CDR3 coding DNA: TGCAGTGCTGGACTAGCGGGGTTTCACTACGGGCAGTACTTC.

The chain has TRBV5-5 and TRBJ1-6; D possibly corresponds to TRBD1 (5 bases). The germline V and J ends were trimmed by 5 bases and 10 bases, with 22 bases remaining between them. The CDR3 contains 16 residues. Germline-derived CDR1 and CDR2 are SGHKS and YYEKEE (reference sequence). CDR3 sequence reads: CASRRSGGISRSPLHF. The CDR3 DNA follows: TGTGCCAGCAGGAGATCCGGGGGGATATCTAGGTCACCCCTCCACTTT. Variable domain in full (rest from reference TRBV5-5 and TRBJ1-6): DAGVTQSPTHLIKTRGQQVTLRCSPISGHKSVSWYQQVLGQGPQFIFQYYEKEERGRGNFPDRFSARQFPNYSSELNVNALLLGDSALYLCASRRSGGISRSPLHFGNGTRLTVT.

This clonotype was seen repeatedly, ten times or more. This sequence joins TRBV14 and TRBJ1-4; D remains ambiguous. The germline V gene has CDR1 SGHDN and CDR2 FVKESK. The V end was cut by 5 bases, the J end by 7 bases, with 17 bases between. This CDR3 spans 15 amino acids. CDR3 DNA sequence: TGTGCCAGCAGCATAGGATCTGGGAGAGGTGAAAAACTGTTTTTT. Protein sequence: CASSIGSGRGEKLFF.

This clonotype has a count of ten or more. J is TRBJ2-7 and V is TRBV18; D not certain. Germline lookup yields CDR1 KGHSH and CDR2 LQKENI. The CDR3 has 13 amino acids. With 2 bases removed from V and 0 bases from J, the gap between germline ends came to 5 bases. CDR3 amino acids: CASSPSNSYEQYF. In DNA form, the CDR3 reads TGTGCCAGCTCACCATCGAACTCCTACGAGCAGTACTTC.

This clonotype was detected a few times. V and J are TRBV7-9 and TRBJ2-3; D not certain. Germline V gene sequence: CDR1 SEHNR, CDR2 FQNEAQ (reference sequence). The ends were cut back, 0 bases at V and 0 bases at J, with 10 bases in the middle. The CDR3 runs to 16 residues. CDR3 loop: CASSLALGSSTDTQYF. The CDR3 coding sequence is TGTGCCAGCAGCTTAGCGCTGGGTTCTAGCACAGATACGCAGTATTTT.

This clonotype was seen ten or more times. The J gene is TRBJ1-4, the V gene TRBV20-1; unclear D gene. Trimming stripped 0 bases from V and 7 bases from J, with 6 bases between. Germline lookup yields CDR1 DFQATT and CDR2 SNEGSKA (reference sequence). CDR3 length: 12 residues. CDR3 nucleotide sequence: TGCAGTGCTAGAGATCTTTTTGAAAAACTGTTTTTT. Its protein product is CSARDLFEKLFF.

With regard to this clonotype: A much larger clone lies a single base off, so this may be a read error. The genes are TRBV9 and TRBJ1-2, with D uncertain. CDR3 size: 14 residues. V was pared by 4 bases and J by 8 bases, with 18 bases between. CDR1 and CDR2 from the germline V gene are SGDLS and YYNGEE. The CDR3 bases are TGTGCCAGCAGCCCCCGCAGTACGCGAAACGGCTACACCTTC. It encodes CASSPRSTRNGYTF.

Remarks on this clonotype: A read error may be the cause here, since a much bigger clone is one base away. The chain couples TRBV6-5 to TRBJ2-7, with 10 positions matching TRBD1. The V gene's germline CDR1 is MNHEY and CDR2 SVGAGI. This CDR3 contains 16 residues. The trim removed 5 bases at V and 3 bases at J, leaving 10 bases unmatched. The CDR3 is CASSHVGTGVGYEQYF. The CDR3 DNA sequence: TGTGCCAGCAGTCACGTGGGGACAGGGGTAGGCTACGAGCAGTACTTC.

The V gene is TRBV27, the J gene TRBJ1-5; possibly TRBD1 for D (6 bases). The V gene's germline CDR1 is MNHEY and CDR2 SMNVEV (reference sequence). This CDR3 is 14 amino acids long. Trimming shortened V by 4 bases and J by 5 bases, and 12 bases separated the two germline ends. In DNA form, the CDR3 reads TGTGCCAGCAGTTCCTCGAGGGGGTATCAGCCCCAGCATTTT. This sequence encodes CASSSSRGYQPQHF.

The sample holds many counts of this clonotype. The chain uses TRBV6-6 and TRBJ2-5, with D unresolved. CDR3 length: 13 residues. Trimming pared 5 bases from V and 1 base from J, leaving 8 bases between. Germline V gene lookup returns CDR1 MNHNY and CDR2 SVGAGI (reference sequence). The CDR3 sequence is CASSPNLQETQYF. The DNA for the CDR3 is TGTGCCAGCAGTCCCAACCTCCAAGAGACCCAGTACTTC.

Notes on this clonotype: A single base separates this from a much larger clone, so it may be a read error. The chain joins TRBV27 to TRBJ2-5; 9 positions agree with TRBD2. Germline V gives CDR1 MNHEY, CDR2 SMNVEV (reference sequence). The CDR3 has 16 residues. The V segment lost 2 bases and the J segment 6 bases; nucleotides outside the gene matches: 10. The CDR3 region is CASSLKMGRGGQTQYF. As DNA, the CDR3 is TGTGCCAGCAGTTTAAAGATGGGGCGGGGGGGCCAGACCCAGTACTTC.

The chain joins TRBV18 to TRBJ2-7, with TRBD1 matching 11 bases. Unmatched junction bases numbered 9, after V lost 8 bases and J lost 3 bases. Germline values: CDR1 KGHSH, CDR2 LQKENI. The CDR3 is 15 residues long. The CDR3 reads CASPQAGTGGYEQYF. CDR3 sequence (DNA): TGTGCCAGCCCACAGGCCGGGACAGGGGGCTACGAGCAGTACTTC.

The table lists this clonotype with a few counts. The V gene is TRBV2, the J gene TRBJ1-5; TRBD1 is a possible D gene (5 bases). The V and J ends lost 3 bases and 4 bases respectively, with 10 bases between them. CDR1 and CDR2 (germline): SNHLY, FYNNEI. The CDR3 spans 14 residues. The CDR3 reads CASSDRNRNQPQHF. The CDR3 DNA reads TGTGCCAGCAGTGACAGAAACAGGAATCAGCCCCAGCATTTT.

This clonotype was seen ten or more times. The J gene is TRBJ2-1, the V gene TRBV27, with 9 bases lining up with TRBD2. The junction had 6 bases not matched to a gene; V was cut back by 2 bases and J by 1 base. CDR3 length equals 17 residues. Germline values: CDR1 MNHEY, CDR2 SMNVEV (reference sequence). The CDR3 sequence: CASSLPRLADSYNEQFF. CDR3 bases: TGTGCCAGCAGTTTACCCCGACTAGCGGATTCCTACAATGAGCAGTTCTTC.

This clonotype was picked up many times. V and J are TRBV6-5 and TRBJ2-1, with 7 bases that match TRBD1. The CDR3 extends over 13 amino acids. Germline CDR1 MNHEY, CDR2 SVGAGI. V was clipped by 2 bases and J by 6 bases; unmatched bases: 1. CDR3 bases: TGTGCCAGCAGTTACGGACAGGCCAATGAGCAGTTCTTC. Protein product: CASSYGQANEQFF.

Concerning this clonotype itself: The junction and the germline gene differ at one end; a read error may be behind it. The CDR3 DNA reads as TGTACCAGCAGCTTAGATAAATTCGAGAACACCGGGGAGCTGTTTTTT. It yields the protein CTSSLDKFENTGELFF. The chain employs TRBV11-3 and TRBJ2-2, with no clear D. The CDR3 is 16 amino acids. The germline V gene encodes CDR1 SGHNT and CDR2 YENEEA.